Listed below are T cell receptor beta chains from one sample, sequenced in a study of blood T cell repertoires in COVID-19. Repertoires were generated with immunoSEQ multiplex PCR, while TCRdb's copy carries only in-frame clones and drops some. The table lists 220,000 or so clones, 85% to 90% of them singletons. Sequences were obtained from PBMCs or T cells enriched from blood (not recorded which). The receptors come from a man aged 50-59 years who had been exposed to COVID-19. Each CDR3 is given with its conserved first and last residue. The D gene is left open where the match is weak. Not every row has a clone size; where given, it reads once, few, many or a size class.

>15|TRBD1|TRBV9|-|TRBJ1-3
CASSLRTGVGNTIYF
TGTGCCAGCAGCCTAAGGACAGGAGTTGGAAACACCATATATTTT
>14|TRBD1|TRBV6-4|-|TRBJ2-1
CASSSGTGVPLRFF
TGTGCCAGCAGCTCCGGGACAGGGGTCCCCCTAAGGTTCTTC
>14|-|TRBV5-1|-|TRBJ2-5
CASSLGYGGETQYF
TGCGCCAGCAGCTTGGGGTACGGGGGAGAGACCCAGTACTTC
>15|-|TRBV2|-|TRBJ1-2
CASSVLFGSDYGYTF
TGTGCCAGCAGTGTACTGTTTGGGAGCGACTATGGCTACACCTTC
>13|-|TRBV6-5|-|TRBJ1-6
CASTVEKRSPLHF
TGTGCCAGCACAGTGGAGAAGAGGTCACCCCTCCACTTT
>16|-|TRBV3-1/TRBV3-2|-|TRBJ1-2
CASSQGGTGLNYGYTF
TGTGCCAGCAGCCAAGGGGGCACAGGGCTCAACTATGGCTACACCTTC
>13|TRBD1|TRBV11-3|-|TRBJ1-1
CASSPGTGWRAFF
TGTGCCAGCAGCCCAGGGACAGGGTGGAGAGCTTTCTTT
>19|TRBD2|TRBV7-9|-|TRBJ2-5
CASSTTTVGGVLYQETQYF
TGTGCCAGCAGCACAACGACCGTGGGAGGGGTTCTATACCAAGAGACCCAGTACTTC
>15|-|TRBV10-3|-|TRBJ1-6
CAIRMDNLYNSPLHF
TGTGCCATCAGGATGGACAACCTCTATAATTCACCCCTCCACTTT
>13|TRBD1|TRBV7-2|-|TRBJ2-5
CASSPNRGETQYF
TGTGCCAGCAGCCCAAACAGGGGAGAGACCCAGTACTTC
>14|-|TRBV5-1|-|TRBJ2-7
CASSLDGRVSEQYF
TGCGCCAGCAGCTTGGACGGCAGGGTGTCCGAGCAGTACTTC
>15|TRBD2|TRBV11-3|-|TRBJ2-1
CASSSRTSGGNEQFF
TGTGCCAGCAGCTCCCGGACTAGCGGGGGCAATGAGCAGTTCTTC
>15|-|TRBV11-2|-|TRBJ1-1
CASSFAELVNTEAFF
TGTGCCAGCAGCTTTGCTGAGCTTGTGAACACTGAAGCTTTCTTT
>13|-|TRBV14|-|TRBJ1-1
CASSQVVNTEAFF
TGTGCCAGCAGCCAAGTCGTCAACACTGAAGCTTTCTTT
>12|-|TRBV3-1/TRBV3-2|-|TRBJ2-7
CASSQVQEEQYF
TGTGCCAGCAGCCAAGTACAGGAAGAGCAGTACTTC
>14|-|TRBV25-1|-|TRBJ2-1
CASSPTRTYNEQFF
TGTGCCAGCAGTCCGACTAGGACCTACAATGAGCAGTTCTTC
>13|TRBD1|TRBV18|few|TRBJ1-3
CASSPDRGNTIYF
TGTGCCAGCTCACCGGACAGGGGAAACACCATATATTTT
>14|-|TRBV5-4|-|TRBJ1-2
CASSLGGGSYGYTF
TGTGCCAGCAGCTTGGGGGGAGGGAGCTATGGCTACACCTTC
>17|TRBD2|TRBV9|-|TRBJ2-5
CASSVPGLAGGEETQYF
TGTGCCAGCAGCGTTCCGGGACTAGCGGGAGGGGAAGAGACCCAGTACTTC
>15|-|TRBV28|once|TRBJ1-5
CASSPAGRLHQPQHF
TGTGCCAGCAGTCCGGCGGGGCGGTTACATCAGCCCCAGCATTTT
>18|TRBD1|TRBV19|-|TRBJ2-2
CASSTAMGGQGPDGELFF
TGTGCCAGTAGTACCGCCATGGGAGGACAGGGGCCAGACGGGGAGCTGTTTTTT
>15|-|TRBV28|-|TRBJ1-4
CASTPGGDWGEKLFF
TGTGCCAGCACCCCGGGGGGAGATTGGGGTGAAAAACTGTTTTTT
>15|-|TRBV18|-|TRBJ2-3
CASSPNQASTDTQYF
TGTGCCAGCTCACCAAACCAAGCTAGCACAGATACGCAGTATTTT
>15|TRBD2|TRBV6-5|-|TRBJ2-3
CASSYGELAADTQYF
TGTGCCAGCAGTTACGGGGAACTAGCGGCAGATACGCAGTATTTT
>15|TRBD2|TRBV30|-|TRBJ2-3
CAWRGGRFSTDTQYF
TGTGCCTGGAGGGGAGGGCGGTTTAGCACAGATACGCAGTATTTT
>16|-|TRBV10-3|-|TRBJ2-7
CAISESNGASRAEQYF
TGTGCCATCAGTGAGTCGAACGGAGCCTCCCGAGCTGAGCAGTACTTC
>13|-|TRBV15|-|TRBJ2-1
CATSVAIYNEQFF
TGTGCCACGTCTGTAGCGATTTACAATGAGCAGTTCTTC
>12|-|TRBV7-9|-|TRBJ2-1
CASSLDPSAGFF
TGTGCCAGCAGCTTAGATCCTAGCGCGGGGTTCTTC
>15|TRBD1|TRBV2|once|TRBJ2-1
CASSPTGTGNNEQFF
TGTGCCAGCAGTCCAACCGGGACAGGGAACAATGAGCAGTTCTTC
>16|TRBD1|TRBV10-3|-|TRBJ2-1
CAISESYRGSYNEQFF
TGTGCCATCAGTGAGTCCTACAGGGGCTCCTACAATGAGCAGTTCTTC
>15|-|TRBV7-2|-|TRBJ1-6
CASSTREELNSPLHF
TGTGCCAGCAGCACCCGGGAGGAGTTAAATTCACCCCTCCACTTT
>15|TRBD1|TRBV6-5|-|TRBJ2-1
CASSRGQGVSNEQFF
TGTGCCAGCAGCCGGGGACAGGGAGTGTCCAATGAGCAGTTCTTC
>15|-|TRBV3-1/TRBV3-2|-|TRBJ2-7
CASSQDLGAYGEQYF
TGTGCCAGCAGCCAAGATCTGGGGGCTTATGGCGAGCAGTACTTC
>15|TRBD1|TRBV18|-|TRBJ1-2
CASSPEFRGPYGYTF
TGTGCCAGCTCACCAGAATTCAGGGGGCCCTATGGCTACACCTTC
>17|TRBD1|TRBV24-1|-|TRBJ2-1
CATSDPSTRGQIDEQFF
TGTGCCACCAGTGATCCCTCTACGAGGGGGCAAATTGATGAGCAGTTCTTC
>15|-|TRBV5-6|-|TRBJ1-1
CASSSIPIRGTEAFF
TGTGCCAGCAGCTCAATTCCCATAAGAGGCACTGAAGCTTTCTTT
>13|-|TRBV12-3/TRBV12-4|-|TRBJ1-1
CASSFEANTEAFF
TGTGCCAGCAGTTTTGAGGCGAACACTGAAGCTTTCTTT
>16|-|TRBV5-1|-|TRBJ2-1
CASSLLSGSTYNEQFF
TGCGCCAGCAGCTTGTTGTCGGGGTCCACCTACAATGAGCAGTTCTTC
>16|-|TRBV5-4|-|TRBJ1-5
CASSFGGGGGRQPQHF
TGTGCCAGCAGCTTTGGGGGAGGGGGAGGACGGCAGCCCCAGCATTTT
>13|-|TRBV6-5|-|TRBJ1-5
CAPRVDSNQPQHF
TGTGCCCCCCGGGTGGATAGCAATCAGCCCCAGCATTTT
>15|-|TRBV6-5|-|TRBJ1-5
CASRPPTEGNQPQHF
TGTGCCAGCAGGCCACCCACGGAGGGCAATCAGCCCCAGCATTTT
>13|TRBD1|TRBV7-9|-|TRBJ1-2
CASSLETGFSYTF
TGTGCCAGCAGCTTGGAGACAGGGTTTAGCTACACCTTC
>16|TRBD1|TRBV7-9|-|TRBJ2-7
CASSLAGTGGLGEQYF
TGTGCCAGCAGCCTAGCCGGGACAGGGGGCCTCGGCGAGCAGTACTTC
>13|-|TRBV7-3|once|TRBJ1-1
CASSLIVQSEAFF
TGTGCCAGCAGCTTAATAGTACAGTCGGAAGCTTTCTTT
>15|-|TRBV5-1|-|TRBJ2-6
CASSLLQGGANVLTF
TGCGCCAGCAGCTTGTTACAGGGTGGGGCCAACGTCCTGACTTTC
>17|-|TRBV11-3|-|TRBJ1-3
CASSLDGRGFAGNTIYF
TGTGCCAGCAGCTTAGACGGCAGGGGATTTGCTGGAAACACCATATATTTT
>13|-|TRBV13|-|TRBJ1-2
CASSLNRNYGYTF
TGTGCCAGCAGCTTGAACAGGAACTATGGCTACACCTTC
>13|-|TRBV5-6|-|TRBJ1-5
CASSLDGGQPQHF
TGTGCCAGCAGCTTGGACGGGGGTCAGCCCCAGCATTTT
>15|TRBD1|TRBV3-1/TRBV3-2|-|TRBJ2-7
CASSHVGQVLYEQYF
TGTGCCAGCAGCCACGTGGGACAGGTACTCTACGAGCAGTACTTC
>15|TRBD1|TRBV7-9|-|TRBJ1-2
CASSGRGTGLYGYTF
TGTGCCAGCAGCGGACGCGGGACAGGGCTTTATGGCTACACCTTC
>16|TRBD1|TRBV5-4|-|TRBJ2-5
CASSLDPGTVQGTQYF
TGTGCCAGCAGCTTGGATCCTGGGACAGTGCAGGGGACCCAGTACTTC
>14|-|TRBV2|-|TRBJ2-1
CASNTGLSYNEQFF
TGTGCCAGCAACACGGGACTGTCCTACAATGAGCAGTTCTTC
>12|TRBD1|TRBV6-5|-|TRBJ2-5
CASSSDRARLYF
TGTGCCAGCAGCTCTGACAGGGCCAGACTCTACTTC
>15|TRBD2|TRBV4-1|-|TRBJ2-1
CASSPGGGAYNEQFF
TGCGCCAGCAGCCCGGGCGGGGGGGCGTACAATGAGCAGTTCTTC
>15|-|TRBV5-8|-|TRBJ1-4
CASSFTREGVEKLFF
TGTGCCAGCAGCTTCACCAGGGAAGGCGTTGAAAAACTGTTTTTT